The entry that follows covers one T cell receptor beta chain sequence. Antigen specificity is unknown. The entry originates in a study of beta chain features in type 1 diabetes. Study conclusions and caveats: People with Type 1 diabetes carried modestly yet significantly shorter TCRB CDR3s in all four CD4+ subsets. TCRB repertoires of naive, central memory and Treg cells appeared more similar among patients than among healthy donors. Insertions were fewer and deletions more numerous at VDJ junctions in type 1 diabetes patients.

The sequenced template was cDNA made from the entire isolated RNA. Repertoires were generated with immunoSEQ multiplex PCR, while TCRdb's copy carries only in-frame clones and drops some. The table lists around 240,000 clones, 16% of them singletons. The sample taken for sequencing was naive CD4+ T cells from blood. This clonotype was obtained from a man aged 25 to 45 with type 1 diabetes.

The CDR3 spells CASSATGGNIQYF. The CDR3 region has the DNA TGTGCCAGCAGCGCGACAGGGGGGAACATTCAGTACTTC. The chain carries TRBV7-2 and TRBJ2-4; 9 bases align to TRBD1. The CDR3 loop spans 13 amino acids. After removal of 5 bases from V and 7 bases from J, the junction contained 3 bases not matched to a gene. Germline CDR1 is SGHTA and CDR2 is FQGNSA. Complete variable domain (other parts from reference TRBV7-2 and TRBJ2-4): GAGVSQSPSNKVTEKGKDVELRCDPISGHTALYWYRQSLGQGLEFLIYFQGNSAPDKSGLPSDRFSAERTGGSVSTLTIQRTQQEDSAVYLCASSATGGNIQYFGAGTRLSVL.